This TCR beta chain stems from a study of T-cell reconstitution after alpha-beta-depleted transplantation in children. The TCRbeta library was prepared with unique molecular identifiers. TCRdb passed the PCR reads through MiXCR, listing each CDR3 protein once. The table shows a few hundred thousand distinct CDR3 sequences, with around 7.1% occurring only once. This clonotype showed up many times. As yet, its antigen is unknown. This CDR3 comprises 12 residues. Germline V gene sequence: CDR1 SQVTM, CDR2 ANQGSEA. The ends were cut back, 5 bases at V and 2 bases at J, with 4 bases in the middle. Points from the study as a whole: Diversity and T-cell counts at one year after transplant derived mostly from new T cells. Surviving recipient cells, namely T cells and thymic progenitors, were the source of high day-60 TCRbeta diversity in some patients. After transplant, at about two months, alpha-beta T cells were reportedly derived from several hundred expanded graft clones.

This receptor was obtained from a female patient aged 2-9 years who had a stem cell transplant for Fanconi anemia, so the T cells may come from the graft donor. The material was peripheral blood, obtained 360 days after TCRalphabeta/CD19-depleted stem cell transplant. J is TRBJ2-6 and V is TRBV29-1; D is uncertain. The CDR3 DNA is TGCAGCGTTAGTCCTGGGGCCAACGTCCTGACTTTC. This codes for CSVSPGANVLTF.